This T cell receptor (beta chain) was captured by sequencing in a study of blood T cells in healthy people across ages. This CDR3 region has 11 residues. V shed 5 bases and J shed 5 bases, with 7 bases lying between them. Looked up from germline, CDR1 is SEHNR and CDR2 is FQNEAQ (reference sequence). Researchers collected about 9.7 milliliters of peripheral blood from every single donor. General study results and limits: Donors of long life had a larger count of naive CD4+ cells and greater diversity than aged donors.

This clonotype was picked up a small number of times. Its specificity is unknown. For the second PCR, which ran for roughly 6 to 12 cycles, a sample-barcoded 5' primer and a J-beta primer mix were used. A template-switch adaptor containing 12 random nucleotides labeled each cDNA molecule. TCRdb independently ran MiXCR on the 5' RACE reads; one entry per CDR3 protein. Here the sample spans 650,000 or so distinct CDR3 sequences, 52% being singletons. Input material: blood. The source of this sequence is a woman older than 75 in good health. This chain joins TRBV7-9 and TRBJ2-7; no clear D gene. The CDR3 nucleotides read TGTGCCAGCAGCCAGAGACACGAGCAGTACTTC. Amino acid sequence: CASSQRHEQYF.